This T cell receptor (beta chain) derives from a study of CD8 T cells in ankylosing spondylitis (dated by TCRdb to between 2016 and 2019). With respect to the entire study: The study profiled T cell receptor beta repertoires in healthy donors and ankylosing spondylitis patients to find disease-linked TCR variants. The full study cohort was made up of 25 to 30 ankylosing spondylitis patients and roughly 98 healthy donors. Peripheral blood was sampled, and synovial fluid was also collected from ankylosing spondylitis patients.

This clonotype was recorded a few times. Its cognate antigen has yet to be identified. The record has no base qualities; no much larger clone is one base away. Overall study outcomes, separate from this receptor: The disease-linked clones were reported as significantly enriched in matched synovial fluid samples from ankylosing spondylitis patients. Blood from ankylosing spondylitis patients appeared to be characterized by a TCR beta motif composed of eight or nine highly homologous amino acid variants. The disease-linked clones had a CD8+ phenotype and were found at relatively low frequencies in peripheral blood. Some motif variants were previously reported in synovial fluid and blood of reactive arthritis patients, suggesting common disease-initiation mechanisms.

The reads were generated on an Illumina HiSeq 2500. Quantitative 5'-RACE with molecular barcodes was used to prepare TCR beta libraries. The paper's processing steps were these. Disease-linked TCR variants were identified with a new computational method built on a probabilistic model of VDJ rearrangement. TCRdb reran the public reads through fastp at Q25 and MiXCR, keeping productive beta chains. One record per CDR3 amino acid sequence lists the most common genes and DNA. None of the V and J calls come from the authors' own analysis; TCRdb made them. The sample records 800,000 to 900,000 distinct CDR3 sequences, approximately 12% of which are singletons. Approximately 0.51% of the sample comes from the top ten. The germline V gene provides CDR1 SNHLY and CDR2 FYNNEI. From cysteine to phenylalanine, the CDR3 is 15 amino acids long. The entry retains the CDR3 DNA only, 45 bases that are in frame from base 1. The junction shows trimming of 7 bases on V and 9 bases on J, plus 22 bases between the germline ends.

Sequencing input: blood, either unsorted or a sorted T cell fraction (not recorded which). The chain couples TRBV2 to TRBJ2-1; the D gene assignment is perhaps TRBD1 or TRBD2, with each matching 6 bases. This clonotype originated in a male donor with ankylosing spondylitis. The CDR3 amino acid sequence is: CASTEGGWGWGEQFF. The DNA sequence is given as TGTGCCAGCACCGAGGGGGGCTGGGGATGGGGTGAGCAGTTCTTC.